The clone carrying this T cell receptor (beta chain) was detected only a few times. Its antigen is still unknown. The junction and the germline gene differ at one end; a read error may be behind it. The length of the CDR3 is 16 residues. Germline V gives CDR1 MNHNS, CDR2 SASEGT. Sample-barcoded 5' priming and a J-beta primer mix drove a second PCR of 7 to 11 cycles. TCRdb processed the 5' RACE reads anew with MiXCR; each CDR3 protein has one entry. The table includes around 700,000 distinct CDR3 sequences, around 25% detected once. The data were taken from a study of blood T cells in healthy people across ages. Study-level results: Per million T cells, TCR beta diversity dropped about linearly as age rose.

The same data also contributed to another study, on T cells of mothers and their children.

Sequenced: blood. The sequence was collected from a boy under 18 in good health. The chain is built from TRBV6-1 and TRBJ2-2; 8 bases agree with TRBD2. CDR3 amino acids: CASRRAGGPKTGELFF. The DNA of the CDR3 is TGTGCCAGCCGACGGGCGGGGGGCCCGAAGACCGGGGAGCTGTTTTTT.